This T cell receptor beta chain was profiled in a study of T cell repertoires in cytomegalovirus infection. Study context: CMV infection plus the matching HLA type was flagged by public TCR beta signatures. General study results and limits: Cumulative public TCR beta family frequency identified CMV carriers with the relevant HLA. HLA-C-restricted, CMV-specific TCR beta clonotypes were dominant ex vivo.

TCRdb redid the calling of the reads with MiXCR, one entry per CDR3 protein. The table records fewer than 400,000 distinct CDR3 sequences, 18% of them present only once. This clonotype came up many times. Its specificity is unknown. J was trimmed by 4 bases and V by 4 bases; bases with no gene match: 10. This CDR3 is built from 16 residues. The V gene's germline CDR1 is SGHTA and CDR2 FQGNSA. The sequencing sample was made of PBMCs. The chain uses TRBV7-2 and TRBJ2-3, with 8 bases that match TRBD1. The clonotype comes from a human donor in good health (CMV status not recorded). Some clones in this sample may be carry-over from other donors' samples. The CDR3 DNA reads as TGTGCCAGCAGCTCACTGTGGACAGGGAGCGCAGATACGCAGTATTTT. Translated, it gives CASSSLWTGSADTQYF.